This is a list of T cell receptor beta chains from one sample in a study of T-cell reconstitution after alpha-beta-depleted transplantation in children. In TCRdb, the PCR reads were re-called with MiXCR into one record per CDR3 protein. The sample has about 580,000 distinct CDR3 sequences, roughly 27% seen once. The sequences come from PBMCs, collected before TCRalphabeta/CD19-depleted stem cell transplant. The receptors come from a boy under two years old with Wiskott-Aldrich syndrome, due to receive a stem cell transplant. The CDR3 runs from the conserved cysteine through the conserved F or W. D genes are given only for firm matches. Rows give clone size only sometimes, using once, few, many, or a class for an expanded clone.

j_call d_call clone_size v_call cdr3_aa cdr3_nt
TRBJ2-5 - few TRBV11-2 CASSFAGTQETQYF TGTGCCAGCAGCTTTGCGGGGACTCAAGAGACCCAGTACTTC
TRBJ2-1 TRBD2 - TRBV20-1 CSAPPGGRDEQFF TGCAGTGCCCCCCCCGGCGGGAGGGATGAGCAGTTCTTC
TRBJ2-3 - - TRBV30 CASLAGLRTDTQYF TGTGCCTCCCTCGCGGGACTGCGGACAGATACGCAGTATTTT
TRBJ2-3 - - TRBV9 CASSVVRDTQYF TGTGCCAGCAGCGTAGTGAGGGATACGCAGTATTTT
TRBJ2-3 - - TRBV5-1 CASSQVGGPADTQYF TGCGCCAGCTCCCAAGTCGGGGGTCCCGCAGATACGCAGTATTTT
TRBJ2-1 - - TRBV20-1 CSARAGRSGEQFF TGCAGTGCTAGGGCGGGGCGATCCGGTGAGCAGTTCTTC
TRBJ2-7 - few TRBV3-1 CASSRQTRYEQYF TGTGCCAGCAGTCGACAGACACGCTACGAGCAGTACTTC
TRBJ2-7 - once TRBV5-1 CASSFGARTTYEQYF TGCGCCAGCAGCTTTGGGGCGAGGACAACGTACGAGCAGTACTTC
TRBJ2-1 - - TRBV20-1 CSARFGSYNEQFF TGCAGTGCTAGATTTGGTAGCTACAATGAGCAGTTCTTC
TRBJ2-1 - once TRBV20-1 CSAMISFDEQFF TGCAGTGCTATGATATCTTTCGATGAGCAGTTCTTC
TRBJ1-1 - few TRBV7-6 CASSLGDGNTEAFF TGTGCCAGCAGCTTAGGGGACGGGAACACTGAAGCTTTCTTT
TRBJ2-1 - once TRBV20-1 CSARVLSGVNEQFF TGCAGTGCTAGAGTTCTGTCGGGGGTGAATGAGCAGTTCTTC
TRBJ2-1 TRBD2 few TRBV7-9 CASSYQGLAGADEQFF TGTGCCAGCAGCTACCAAGGGCTAGCGGGAGCCGATGAGCAGTTCTTC
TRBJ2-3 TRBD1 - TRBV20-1 CSASYRTGGPDTQYF TGCAGTGCTAGCTATCGGACAGGGGGTCCAGATACGCAGTATTTT
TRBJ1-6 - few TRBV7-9 CASSSTGPRYNSPLHF TGTGCCAGCAGCTCCACAGGGCCCCGATATAATTCACCCCTCCACTTT
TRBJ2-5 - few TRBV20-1 CSARDGLSQETQYF TGCAGTGCTAGAGATGGACTTTCACAAGAGACCCAGTACTTC
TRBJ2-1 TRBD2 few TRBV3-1 CASSLAGVLNEQFF TGTGCCAGCAGCCTAGCGGGAGTTTTAAATGAGCAGTTCTTC
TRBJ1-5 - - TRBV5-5 CASSDKARGRGQPQHF TGTGCCAGCAGCGACAAAGCCCGGGGAAGAGGTCAGCCCCAGCATTTT
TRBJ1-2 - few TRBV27 CASSGTGPNYGYTF TGTGCCAGCAGTGGGACGGGCCCTAACTATGGCTACACCTTC
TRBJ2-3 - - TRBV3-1 CASSQDLRGGSTDTQYF TGTGCCAGCAGCCAAGATCTCAGAGGCGGGAGCACAGATACGCAGTATTTT
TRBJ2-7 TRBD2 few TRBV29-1 CSVETSASYEQYF TGCAGCGTTGAAACTAGCGCTTCCTACGAGCAGTACTTC
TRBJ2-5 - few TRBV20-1 CSARPGGGLQETQYF TGCAGTGCTAGACCTGGGGGAGGCCTCCAAGAGACCCAGTACTTC
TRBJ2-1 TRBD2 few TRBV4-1 CASSQTGLAGVKQFF TGCGCCAGCAGCCAAACAGGACTAGCGGGAGTTAAGCAGTTCTTC
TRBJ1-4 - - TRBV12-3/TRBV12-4 CASRYRADEKLFF TGTGCCAGCAGGTACCGGGCCGATGAAAAACTGTTTTTT
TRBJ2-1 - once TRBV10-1 CASRLAHYNEQFF TGCGCCAGCAGGCTAGCGCATTACAATGAGCAGTTCTTC
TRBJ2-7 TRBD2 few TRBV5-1 CASSSLTSGAATYEQYF TGCGCCAGCAGCAGCTTGACTAGCGGGGCGGCCACCTACGAGCAGTACTTC
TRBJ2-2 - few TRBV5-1 CASSLSAEVGELFF TGCGCCAGCAGCTTGTCTGCGGAGGTCGGGGAGCTGTTTTTT
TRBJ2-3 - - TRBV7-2 CASSPGGRETDTQYF TGTGCCAGCAGCCCAGGAGGCAGGGAAACGGATACGCAGTATTTT
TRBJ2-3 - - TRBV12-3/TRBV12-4 CASRNQGTDTQYF TGTGCCAGCAGGAATCAGGGTACAGATACGCAGTATTTT
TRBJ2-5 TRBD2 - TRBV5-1 CASSRTSGSRPETQYF TGCGCCAGCAGCAGGACTAGCGGGAGTCGTCCAGAGACCCAGTACTTC
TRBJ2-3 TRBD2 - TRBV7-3 CASSLGTSGPSTDTQYF TGTGCCAGCAGCCTAGGGACTAGCGGTCCTAGCACAGATACGCAGTATTTT
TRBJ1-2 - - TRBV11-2 CASSLYALYGYTF TGTGCCAGCAGCTTATATGCGCTCTATGGCTACACCTTC
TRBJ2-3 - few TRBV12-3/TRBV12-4 CASSGSFSTDTQYF TGTGCCAGCAGCGGGAGTTTTAGCACAGATACGCAGTATTTT
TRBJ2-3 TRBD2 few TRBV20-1 CSARDGIAGEPDTQYF TGCAGTGCTAGAGATGGAATAGCGGGAGAACCAGATACGCAGTATTTT
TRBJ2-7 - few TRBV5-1 CASSGRRPSEQYF TGCGCCAGCAGCGGTAGGCGGCCCTCCGAGCAGTACTTC
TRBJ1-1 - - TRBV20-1 CSAQTGNTEAFF TGCAGTGCTCAGACAGGGAACACTGAAGCTTTCTTT
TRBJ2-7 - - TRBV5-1 CASSLGPDPTYEQYF TGCGCCAGCAGCTTGGGTCCGGACCCGACCTACGAGCAGTACTTC
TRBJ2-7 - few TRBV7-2 CASSLVRVYEQYF TGTGCCAGCAGCTTGGTAAGGGTGTACGAGCAGTACTTC
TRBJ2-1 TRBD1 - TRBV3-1 CACSLEGQATRPGNEQFF TGTGCCTGCAGTTTAGAGGGACAGGCTACTAGACCAGGCAATGAGCAGTTCTTC
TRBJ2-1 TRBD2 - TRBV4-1 CASSQGTSGRYNEQFF TGCGCCAGCAGCCAAGGGACTAGCGGGAGGTACAATGAGCAGTTCTTC
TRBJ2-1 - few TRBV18 CASSHRDLLYNEQFF TGTGCCAGCTCACACCGGGACCTCCTATACAATGAGCAGTTCTTC
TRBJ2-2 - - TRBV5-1 CASSLSLANTGELFF TGCGCCAGCAGCTTGTCACTAGCGAACACCGGGGAGCTGTTTTTT
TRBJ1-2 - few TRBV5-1 CASSLDWGGYTF TGCGCCAGCAGCTTAGACTGGGGTGGCTACACCTTC
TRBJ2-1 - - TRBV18 CASSPLPRGSDYNEQFF TGTGCCAGCTCACCACTACCTCGGGGGAGCGACTACAATGAGCAGTTCTTC